The rows below give T cell receptor beta chains drawn from one sample of a study of regulatory T cells in long-lasting Graves disease. Each CDR3 protein is one row after TCRdb ran MiXCR on the multiplex PCR reads. The repertoire includes 620,000 or so distinct CDR3 sequences, approximately 15% of them detected once, and approximately 20% sits in the top ten. These data also formed part of another study, on T cells in Graves' hyperthyroidism and ophthalmopathy.

Sequenced here: peripheral blood mononuclear cells (PBMCs), sampled at new diagnosis, from a patient treated with antithyroid drugs. The receptors derive from a woman aged 25-40 years with Graves disease. The CDR3 runs from the conserved cysteine through the conserved F or W. D genes are given only for firm matches. Clone sizes are given selectively: once, few, many, or a class where the clone is expanded.

v_gene	d_gene	abundance	j_gene	CDR3aa	CDR3nt
TRBV27	.	few	TRBJ2-7	CASSHSDISYEQYF	TGTGCCAGCAGCCACTCGGACATTTCCTACGAGCAGTACTTC
TRBV18	TRBD2	many	TRBJ2-1	CASSPWTSQDEQFF	TGTGCCAGCTCACCATGGACTAGCCAGGACGAGCAGTTCTTC
TRBV7-9	.	few	TRBJ1-1	CASSLVDGAYTEAFF	TGTGCCAGCAGCTTAGTGGACGGCGCCTACACTGAAGCTTTCTTT
TRBV28	TRBD1	many	TRBJ2-7	CASSLFLTGGRLEQYF	TGTGCCAGCAGTTTATTCCTGACAGGGGGGCGGCTCGAGCAGTACTTC
TRBV3-1	.	many	TRBJ2-1	CASSQGTSEQFF	TGTGCCAGCAGCCAAGGAACTTCGGAGCAGTTCTTC
TRBV9	.	many	TRBJ2-5	CASSALAASQETQYF	TGTGCCAGCAGCGCCTTAGCGGCCTCACAAGAGACCCAGTACTTC
TRBV5-1	.	.	TRBJ1-2	CASSGNTKGGCTF	TGCGCCAGCAGCGGGAATACGAAGGGCGGCTGCACCTTC
TRBV28	.	few	TRBJ1-2	CASQSQSVYGYTF	TGTGCCAGCCAGTCCCAGTCTGTATATGGCTACACCTTC
TRBV2	TRBD1	many	TRBJ1-2	CASRARDSYNYGYTF	TGTGCCAGCAGGGCCCGGGACAGCTATAACTATGGCTACACCTTC
TRBV27	TRBD1	few	TRBJ2-5	CASSPGTGVWETQYF	TGTGCCAGCAGTCCGGGGACAGGGGTTTGGGAGACCCAGTACTTC
TRBV20-1	TRBD2	few	TRBJ2-7	CSASVSLAGPMGEQYF	TGCAGTGCTAGTGTGTCGCTAGCGGGACCTATGGGCGAGCAGTACTTC
TRBV9	.	.	TRBJ1-4	CASSDRSATNEKLFF	TGTGCCAGCAGCGACCGTTCTGCAACTAATGAAAAACTGTTTTTT
TRBV20-1	.	few	TRBJ2-7	CSATPGLRGGFSSYEQYF	TGCAGTGCTACGCCGGGACTCCGTGGCGGCTTTAGCTCCTACGAGCAGTACTTC
TRBV7-3	.	.	TRBJ2-2	CASSPHRVANTGELFF	TGTGCCAGCAGCCCGCATCGGGTCGCGAACACCGGGGAGCTGTTTTTT
TRBV7-2	TRBD1	many	TRBJ1-4	CASSSRQGLGEKLFF	TGTGCCAGCAGCTCTAGACAGGGGTTGGGGGAAAAACTGTTTTTT
TRBV12-3/TRBV12-4	.	few	TRBJ1-6	CASTRSLSPLHF	TGTGCCAGCACCCGGTCCCTTTCACCCCTCCACTTT
TRBV10-3	.	many	TRBJ1-1	CAISEPGISSNTEAFF	TGTGCCATCAGTGAGCCCGGCATAAGTTCGAACACTGAAGCTTTCTTT
TRBV27	TRBD2	many	TRBJ2-7	CASSLTASGSYEQYF	TGTGCCAGCAGTTTAACTGCTAGCGGCTCCTACGAGCAGTACTTC
TRBV6-1	TRBD1	.	TRBJ2-7	CASSKGTAAYEQYF	TGTGCCAGCAGTAAAGGGACAGCAGCCTACGAGCAGTACTTC
TRBV30	TRBD2	many	TRBJ2-1	CALIAGSSYNEQFF	TGTGCCCTGATAGCGGGGAGCTCCTACAATGAGCAGTTCTTC
TRBV19	.	.	TRBJ1-4	CASMRKTGERLFF	TGTGCCAGTATGCGGAAGACGGGCGAAAGACTGTTTTTT
TRBV30	TRBD2	many	TRBJ2-7	CAWSGTSGILGQYF	TGTGCCTGGAGTGGAACTAGCGGGATCCTCGGGCAGTACTTC
TRBV20-1	.	many	TRBJ2-2	CSAPSRNTGELFF	TGCAGTGCCCCCAGCCGGAACACCGGGGAGCTGTTTTTT
TRBV30	.	few	TRBJ2-7	CARRTGPSEQYF	TGTGCCCGGCGGACGGGTCCCAGTGAGCAGTACTTC
TRBV28	.	many	TRBJ2-2	CASSLTPRLVRYSAGELFF	TGTGCCAGCAGTTTAACCCCCCGTCTAGTACGCTATTCCGCCGGGGAGCTGTTTTTT
TRBV20-1	.	.	TRBJ2-6	CSARGLNGEIPSGANVLTF	TGCAGTGCTAGGGGGCTGAACGGAGAGATACCCTCTGGGGCCAACGTCCTGACTTTC
TRBV7-2	TRBD2	.	TRBJ2-3	CASSSPSRTQGLAGTDTQYF	TGTGCCAGCAGCTCTCCCTCGCGGACGCAGGGACTAGCGGGGACAGATACGCAGTATTTT
TRBV6-1	.	many	TRBJ1-4	CASSPVRAGWAEKLFF	TGTGCCAGCAGTCCAGTTAGGGCCGGATGGGCTGAAAAACTGTTTTTT
TRBV24-1	.	many	TRBJ1-6	CATKGGRNSPLHF	TGTGCCACCAAGGGGGGAAGAAATTCACCCCTCCACTTT
TRBV12-3/TRBV12-4	.	many	TRBJ1-1	CASSSPMAGETEAFF	TGTGCCAGCAGTTCCCCCATGGCAGGGGAAACTGAAGCTTTCTTT
TRBV20-1	.	.	TRBJ2-3	CSGNSPLGTDTQYF	TGCAGTGGAAACTCCCCCTTGGGCACAGATACGCAGTATTTT
TRBV5-4	TRBD1	.	TRBJ1-2	CASSSTGGGGYTF	TGTGCCAGCAGCTCCACAGGGGGCGGGGGCTACACCTTC
TRBV7-8	.	many	TRBJ2-4	CASSLHSTLQYF	TGTGCCAGCAGCTTACACAGCACGCTTCAGTACTTC
TRBV7-3	TRBD1	many	TRBJ1-1	CASSLAGQDVNTEAFF	TGTGCCAGCAGCTTAGCGGGACAGGACGTGAACACTGAAGCTTTCTTT
TRBV7-9	.	.	TRBJ2-1	CASSRSVQEQFF	TGTGCCAGCAGCCGGTCTGTCCAAGAGCAGTTCTTC
TRBV27	TRBD1	.	TRBJ2-1	CASSLSSPTMGQDSYNEQFF	TGTGCCAGCAGTTTATCGAGCCCGACGATGGGACAGGACTCCTACAATGAGCAGTTCTTC
TRBV24-1	TRBD1	.	TRBJ2-1	CATSDSTPGQGYNEQFF	TGTGCCACCAGTGATTCAACCCCCGGACAGGGGTACAATGAGCAGTTCTTC
TRBV19	.	.	TRBJ1-1	CASSIKVLNTEAFF	TGTGCCAGTAGTATCAAGGTACTGAACACTGAAGCTTTCTTT
TRBV4-1	.	few	TRBJ1-5	CASSQDGAGNQPQHF	TGCGCCAGCAGCCAAGATGGAGCCGGAAATCAGCCCCAGCATTTT
TRBV30	.	few	TRBJ1-6	CAWSVYADNSPLHF	TGTGCCTGGAGTGTATACGCTGATAATTCACCCCTCCACTTT
TRBV14	.	few	TRBJ2-7	CASSSRTAPGEQYF	TGTGCCAGCAGCTCCCGGACAGCCCCTGGCGAGCAGTACTTC
TRBV28	TRBD1	many	TRBJ2-1	CASSYGTDYNEQFF	TGTGCCAGCAGTTACGGGACAGACTACAATGAGCAGTTCTTC
TRBV4-2	TRBD1	.	TRBJ2-3	CASRGDRGRPDTQYF	TGTGCCAGCCGCGGAGACAGGGGGCGCCCAGATACGCAGTATTTT
TRBV4-1	TRBD1	.	TRBJ1-1	CASSRETGGFAEAFF	TGCGCCAGCAGCCGAGAGACAGGGGGATTCGCTGAAGCTTTCTTT
TRBV7-2	TRBD2	.	TRBJ2-5	CASSLASSGGRETQYF	TGTGCCAGCAGCTTAGCTTCGTCGGGGGGAAGAGAGACCCAGTACTTC
TRBV20-1	TRBD1	many	TRBJ1-5	CSARDRDSNQPQHF	TGCAGTGCTAGAGATAGGGACAGTAATCAGCCCCAGCATTTT
TRBV19	TRBD1	.	TRBJ2-6	CASSIRTGASGANVLTF	TGTGCCAGTAGTATCAGGACAGGAGCCTCTGGGGCCAACGTCCTGACTTTC
TRBV19	.	many	TRBJ1-5	CASIYSGGGLQPQHF	TGTGCCAGTATCTACTCCGGGGGGGGGCTTCAGCCCCAGCATTTT
TRBV24-1	TRBD1	few	TRBJ2-7	CATSDWTGDEQYF	TGTGCCACCAGTGACTGGACAGGGGACGAGCAGTACTTC
TRBV19	TRBD1	.	TRBJ2-7	CASSIQGQGSYEQYF	TGTGCCAGTAGTATACAGGGACAGGGTTCGTACGAGCAGTACTTC
TRBV12-3/TRBV12-4	TRBD2	many	TRBJ2-7	CASSSGSSGSYEQYF	TGTGCCAGCAGTTCGGGGAGTAGCGGGAGCTACGAGCAGTACTTC
TRBV7-2	.	many	TRBJ1-1	CASSLGRTMNTEAFF	TGTGCCAGCAGCTTAGGACGGACCATGAACACTGAAGCTTTCTTT
TRBV6-1	.	many	TRBJ1-4	CASSPRREGRNEKLFF	TGTGCCAGCAGTCCCCGACGGGAGGGCCGGAATGAAAAACTGTTTTTT
TRBV19	TRBD2	few	TRBJ2-3	CASSLRTSGKTDTQYF	TGTGCCAGTAGTTTGCGGACTAGCGGGAAGACAGATACGCAGTATTTT
TRBV20-1	TRBD2	.	TRBJ2-5	CSTSLAGALVQETQYF	TGCAGCACTTCACTAGCGGGAGCCCTGGTACAAGAGACCCAGTACTTC
TRBV20-1	TRBD2	many	TRBJ2-5	CSAQRGQGETQYF	TGCAGTGCCCAGCGGGGGCAGGGAGAGACCCAGTACTTC
TRBV18	TRBD1	many	TRBJ1-5	CASSPTGLNQPQHF	TGTGCCAGCAGCCCGACAGGGTTGAATCAGCCCCAGCATTTT
TRBV6-1	.	few	TRBJ1-2	CASSRPVETTYGYTF	TGTGCCAGCAGTCGACCGGTGGAGACCACCTATGGCTACACCTTC
TRBV19	.	.	TRBJ2-6	CASKGLSSGANVLTF	TGTGCCAGCAAGGGTCTCTCTTCTGGGGCCAACGTCCTGACTTTC
TRBV3-1	TRBD1	once	TRBJ1-1	CASSPGTGLWAEAFF	TGTGCCAGCAGTCCGGGGACAGGTCTATGGGCTGAAGCTTTCTTT